This T cell receptor (beta chain) was observed in a study of cytomegalovirus exposure and HLA in healthy donors. Profiled with immunoSEQ multiplex PCR; TCRdb holds only in-frame clones, not every one. This sample carries 100,000 to 120,000 clones, more than 85% of them seen once, and the ten largest clones take approximately 4%. Note on this clone: This sample includes further DNA sequences coding for the same CDR3.

Germline V lookup: CDR1 SGHNT, CDR2 YENEEA. The CDR3 totals 16 residues. With 5 bases clipped from V and 1 base from J, the junction kept 4 bases outside the gene matches. Sequenced material: PBMCs. The V call is TRBV11-3, the J call TRBJ2-1, with 11 bases lining up with TRBD1. The receptor's source is a woman aged 18-29 years in good health and CMV-seropositive. The CDR3 bases are TGTGCCAGCAGCAGCCGGGACAGGGGGTCCTACAATGAGCAGTTCTTC. Translated: CASSSRDRGSYNEQFF. Full variable domain (remainder filled in from reference TRBV11-3 and TRBJ2-1): EAGVVQSPRYKIIEKKQPVAFWCNPISGHNTLYWYLQNLGQGPELLIRYENEEAVDDSQLPKDRFSAERLKGVDSTLKIQPAELGDSAVYLCASSSRDRGSYNEQFFGPGTRLTVL.